This TCR beta chain stems from a study of shared clonotypes between healthy human individuals. Overall study findings and caveats: Few donors limited the genetic and exposure-history diversity represented.

The CDR3 runs to 13 residues. V lost 3 bases, J lost 3 bases, and 11 bases lay in between. Germline CDR1 SQVTM, CDR2 ANQGSEA. For each subset, genomic DNA was distributed in equal portions over several immunoSEQ plates. This table comes from immunoSEQ multiplex PCR, and its TCRdb copy is limited to in-frame clones, with some not included. The table includes approximately 320,000 clones, 74% detected once. This clone came up a few times. The antigen is unknown. The origin of this receptor is a man aged 30-40 years in good health. Sequencing was performed on memory CD4+ T cells sorted from blood. Subset reported: CD45RA-negative fraction. The gene calls are TRBV29-1 and TRBJ1-2; D is ambiguous. Written as DNA, the CDR3 is TGCAGCGTTGATTGGTATGATGACTATGGCTACACCTTC. Protein product: CSVDWYDDYGYTF. Complete variable domain (other parts from reference TRBV29-1 and TRBJ1-2): SAVISQKPSRDICQRGTSLTIQCQVDSQVTMMFWYRQQPGQSLTLIATANQGSEATYESGFVIDKFPISRPNLTFSTLTVSNMSPEDSSIYLCSVDWYDDYGYTFGSGTRLTVV.